The rows below give T cell receptor beta chains drawn from one sample of a study of blood T cell repertoires in COVID-19. Profiled with immunoSEQ multiplex PCR; TCRdb holds only in-frame clones, not every one. The table has 300,000 to 450,000 clones, about 90% seen once. The source material was PBMCs or T cells enriched from blood (not recorded which). The receptors originated from a woman between 25 and 40 years old who had been exposed to COVID-19. CDR3s include the opening cysteine and the closing phenylalanine or tryptophan. D genes are given only for firm matches. Clone size is not always given. Where it is, it says once, few, many or a class for expanded clones.

>-|TRBV19|TRBJ1-4|-
TGTGCCAGTAGTCCCGGACAGAATAATGAAAAACTGTTTTTT
CASSPGQNNEKLFF
>-|TRBV3-1/TRBV3-2|TRBJ2-3|-
TGTGCCAGCAGCCGCAAGACTAGCACAGATACGCAGTATTTT
CASSRKTSTDTQYF
>-|TRBV28|TRBJ2-2|-
TGTGCCAGCAAAAGAGGGGGGAACACCGGGGAGCTGTTTTTT
CASKRGGNTGELFF
>-|TRBV9|TRBJ1-2|-
TGTGCCAGCAGCGTAGGTAGGGAGGGGTGGAACTATGGCTACACCTTC
CASSVGREGWNYGYTF
>-|TRBV7-9|TRBJ1-2|-
TGTGCCAGCAGCTTGGGGACTTCGCCCCATGGCTACACCTTC
CASSLGTSPHGYTF
>TRBD1|TRBV28|TRBJ1-4|-
TGTGCCACGGACAGGGAGAGGAATAATGAAAAACTGTTTTTT
CATDRERNNEKLFF
>TRBD2|TRBV19|TRBJ2-2|-
TGTGCCAGTAGTATTCAGGGGACTAGCGGGACCGGGGAGCTGTTTTTT
CASSIQGTSGTGELFF
>-|TRBV5-1|TRBJ1-5|-
TGCGCCAGCAGGACAGATAGCAATCAGCCCCAGCATTTT
CASRTDSNQPQHF
>TRBD2|TRBV7-8|TRBJ2-1|-
TGTGCCAGCAGCTTGACTACGGGGACTAGCGGGAGCTACAATGAGCAGTTCTTC
CASSLTTGTSGSYNEQFF
>-|TRBV7-9|TRBJ2-1|-
TGTGCCAGCAGCTTAGCGGGGGCCCGTGACAATGAGCAGTTCTTC
CASSLAGARDNEQFF
>-|TRBV7-3|TRBJ1-2|-
TGTGCCAGCAGCTTAACTAGAGGAGGGGAATCTGGCTACACCTTC
CASSLTRGGESGYTF
>TRBD1|TRBV5-8|TRBJ2-1|-
TGTGCCAGCAGCTTGGTCCGGGACAGGTACTACAATGAGCAGTTCTTC
CASSLVRDRYYNEQFF
>TRBD2|TRBV29-1|TRBJ2-5|-
TGCAGCGTCGCCGGACTAGCGGGAGTGGGAGGGGAGACCCAGTACTTC
CSVAGLAGVGGETQYF
>TRBD1|TRBV28|TRBJ1-2|-
TGTGCCAGCAGGATACAGGGGGACTATGGCTACACCTTC
CASRIQGDYGYTF
>-|TRBV28|TRBJ2-1|-
TGTGCCAGCAGTTCAGGGTTGTCCTCCTACAATGAGCAGTTCTTC
CASSSGLSSYNEQFF
>-|TRBV12-3/TRBV12-4|TRBJ2-7|-
TGTGCCAGCAGTTTAAAACAGTCCTACGAGCAGTACTTC
CASSLKQSYEQYF
>TRBD1|TRBV2|TRBJ1-2|-
TGTGCCAGCAGTGAATCAAGCAGGGGGTGGGGCTATGGCTACACCTTC
CASSESSRGWGYGYTF
>-|TRBV27|TRBJ2-3|-
TGTGCCAGCAGACCACCCTACCTCACAGATACGCAGTATTTT
CASRPPYLTDTQYF
>-|TRBV6-4|TRBJ2-3|-
TGTGCCAGCAGTGACTCGGGACTTAGCACAGATACGCAGTATTTT
CASSDSGLSTDTQYF
>TRBD1|TRBV9|TRBJ2-7|-
TGTGCCAGCAGCGTAGGGACAGGCCTCTACGAGCAGTACTTC
CASSVGTGLYEQYF
>TRBD2|TRBV7-6|TRBJ2-1|-
TGTGCCAGCAGCCCGCTAGCGGAGACATACAATGAGCAGTTCTTC
CASSPLAETYNEQFF
>TRBD2|TRBV2|TRBJ2-7|-
TGTGCCAGCAGTGGTCCGGGACTAGATGGTAAGCAGTACTTC
CASSGPGLDGKQYF
>-|TRBV7-9|TRBJ2-7|-
TGTGCCAGCAGCCCTCCTTTGACAGGCACCTACGAGCAGTACTTC
CASSPPLTGTYEQYF
>TRBD2|TRBV4-2|TRBJ2-7|-
TGTGCCAGCAGCCAGACCCTTAGCGGGAGCTCCTACGAGCAGTACTTC
CASSQTLSGSSYEQYF
>TRBD2|TRBV3-1/TRBV3-2|TRBJ2-7|-
TGTGCCAGCAGCCCCCGCGGAGAACTAGCGGGAGCCGAGCAGTACTTC
CASSPRGELAGAEQYF
>-|TRBV7-9|TRBJ2-7|-
TGTGCCAGCAGCTTAGGGCAGGGGAAGCCCGAGCAGTACTTC
CASSLGQGKPEQYF
>-|TRBV5-4|TRBJ1-2|-
TGTGCCACCCACGAAACGACAGACTATGGCTACACCTTC
CATHETTDYGYTF
>-|TRBV2|TRBJ1-2|once
TGTGCCAGCAGGTACAGGGTCGGGGGCTACACCTTC
CASRYRVGGYTF
>-|TRBV2|TRBJ2-5|-
TGTGCCAGCATCGTACCGGACAGTCGGACCCAGTACTTC
CASIVPDSRTQYF
>TRBD2|TRBV5-1|TRBJ2-2|-
TGCGCCAGCAGCTCGGGGACTAGCTTCGGCACCGGGGAGCTGTTTTTT
CASSSGTSFGTGELFF
>TRBD2|TRBV7-2|TRBJ2-5|-
TGTGCCAGCAGCGAACTAGCGGGAGGGCCTTGGGAGACCCAGTACTTC
CASSELAGGPWETQYF
>TRBD1|TRBV11-3|TRBJ1-6|-
TGTGCCAGCAGCTCACACAGGGGCTATTCACCCCTCCACTTT
CASSSHRGYSPLHF
>-|TRBV28|TRBJ2-5|-
TGTGCCACTTCGCCCAGGGGCGAGACCCAGTACTTC
CATSPRGETQYF
>-|TRBV11-3|TRBJ1-4|-
TGTGCCAGCAGCCCTGGGAGGGGGTTAAGTGAAAAACTGTTTTTT
CASSPGRGLSEKLFF
>-|TRBV28|TRBJ1-1|-
TGTGCCAGCAGCCTTCCTACTGAAGCTTTCTTT
CASSLPTEAFF
>-|TRBV12-5|TRBJ1-2|-
TGTGCTAGTGGCCGCGACATCTCCTATGGCTACACCTTC
CASGRDISYGYTF
>-|TRBV28|TRBJ2-1|-
TGTGCCAGCAGTCCCTCCGGAGGGGCTCCCTACTCCTACAATGAGCAGTTCTTC
CASSPSGGAPYSYNEQFF
>-|TRBV12-3/TRBV12-4|TRBJ1-2|-
TGTGCCAGCAGTTTAGGACAGCCTGGTGGCTACACCTTC
CASSLGQPGGYTF
>TRBD2|TRBV18|TRBJ2-1|-
TGTGCCAGCTCTATCTTAGGAGCGGGAGGCCCCAACAATGAGCAGTTCTTC
CASSILGAGGPNNEQFF
>TRBD1|TRBV7-9|TRBJ1-2|-
TGTGCCAGCAGACATGGACAGGGAAACTATGGCTACACCTTC
CASRHGQGNYGYTF
>-|TRBV10-2|TRBJ2-3|once
TGCGCCAGCAGTGCGCCGACTAGCACAGATACGCAGTATTTT
CASSAPTSTDTQYF
>-|TRBV7-9|TRBJ2-7|-
TGTGCCAGCAGCTTAGGGGGCCTAGGCTACGAGCAGTACTTC
CASSLGGLGYEQYF
>TRBD1|TRBV19|TRBJ1-2|-
TGTGCCAGTAGTCGGGGACAGGGGTTGTATGGCTACACCTTC
CASSRGQGLYGYTF
>-|TRBV6-5|TRBJ1-3|-
TGTGCCAGCAGTTACACCAGCTCTGGAAACACCATATATTTT
CASSYTSSGNTIYF
>-|TRBV27|TRBJ1-2|-
TGTGCCAGCAGTTTCGGCGCGGCCACCTTCGATGGCTACACCTTC
CASSFGAATFDGYTF
>-|TRBV15|TRBJ1-4|few
TGTGCCACCAGCAGAGATCAGGGAGGGAGAAGTGAAAAACTGTTTTTT
CATSRDQGGRSEKLFF
>TRBD1|TRBV2|TRBJ1-5|-
TGTGCCAGCAGAAACCGGACAGGGGAGTTTGGTGGCCAGCCCCAGCATTTT
CASRNRTGEFGGQPQHF
>-|TRBV3-1/TRBV3-2|TRBJ2-2|few
TGTGCCAGCAGCCCCGTTACGAACACCGGGGAGCTGTTTTTT
CASSPVTNTGELFF
>-|TRBV28|TRBJ1-5|-
TGTGCCAGCAGTGCAGGGTTTTATAGCAATCAGCCCCAGCATTTT
CASSAGFYSNQPQHF
>TRBD2|TRBV19|TRBJ2-3|-
TGTGCCAGCGCCCAGTCTAGCGGGAGTCCAGATACGCAGTATTTT
CASAQSSGSPDTQYF
>TRBD2|TRBV28|TRBJ2-1|-
TGTGCCAGCAGTTTCCAGCGGGGTTTAAACGGTGAGCAGTTCTTC
CASSFQRGLNGEQFF
>TRBD2|TRBV29-1|TRBJ2-1|-
TGCAGCGTTGGGGGAGGGATCATCGGGGATGAGCAGTTCTTC
CSVGGGIIGDEQFF
>TRBD1|TRBV28|TRBJ1-2|-
TGTGCCAGCAGTTCGCACGGGACAGTTAACTATGGCTACACCTTC
CASSSHGTVNYGYTF
>-|TRBV5-4|TRBJ1-5|-
TGTGCCAGCAGCTTTGGGGGGGGCCTGGAGTATCAGCCCCAGCATTTT
CASSFGGGLEYQPQHF
>-|TRBV5-8|TRBJ2-3|-
TGTGCCAGCAGCCGCGGACAGACAGATACGCAGTATTTT
CASSRGQTDTQYF